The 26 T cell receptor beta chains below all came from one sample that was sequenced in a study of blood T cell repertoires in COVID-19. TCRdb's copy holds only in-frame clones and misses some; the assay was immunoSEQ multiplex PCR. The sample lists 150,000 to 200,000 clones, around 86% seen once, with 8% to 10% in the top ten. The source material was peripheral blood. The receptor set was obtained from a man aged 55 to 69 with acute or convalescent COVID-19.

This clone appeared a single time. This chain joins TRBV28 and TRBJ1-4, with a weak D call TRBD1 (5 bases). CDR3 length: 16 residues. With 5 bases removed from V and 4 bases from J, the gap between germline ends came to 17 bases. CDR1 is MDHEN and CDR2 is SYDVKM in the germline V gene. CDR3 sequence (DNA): TGTGCCAGCAGTCCCAGCCCGGGGGGAGTTAATGAAAAACTGTTTTTT. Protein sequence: CASSPSPGGVNEKLFF.

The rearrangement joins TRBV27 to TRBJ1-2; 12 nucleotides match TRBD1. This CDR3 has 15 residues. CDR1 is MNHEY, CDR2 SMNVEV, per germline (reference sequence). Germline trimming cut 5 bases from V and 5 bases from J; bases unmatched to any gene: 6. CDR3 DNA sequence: TGTGCCAGCAGTCCTTTGGGACAGGGGGCTTATGGCTACACCTTC. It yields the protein CASSPLGQGAYGYTF.

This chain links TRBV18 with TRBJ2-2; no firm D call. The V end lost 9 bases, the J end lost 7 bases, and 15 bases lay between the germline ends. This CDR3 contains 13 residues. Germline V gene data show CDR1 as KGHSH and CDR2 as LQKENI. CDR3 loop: CASYQRQDGELFF. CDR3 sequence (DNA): TGTGCCAGTTATCAGCGTCAAGACGGGGAGCTGTTTTTT.

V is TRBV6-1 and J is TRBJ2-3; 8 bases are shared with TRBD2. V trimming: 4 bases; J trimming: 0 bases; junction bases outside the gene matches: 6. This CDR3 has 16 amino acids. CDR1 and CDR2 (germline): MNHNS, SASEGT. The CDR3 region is CASSVRSGTSTDTQYF. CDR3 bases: TGTGCCAGCAGTGTCCGTAGCGGGACTAGCACAGATACGCAGTATTTT.

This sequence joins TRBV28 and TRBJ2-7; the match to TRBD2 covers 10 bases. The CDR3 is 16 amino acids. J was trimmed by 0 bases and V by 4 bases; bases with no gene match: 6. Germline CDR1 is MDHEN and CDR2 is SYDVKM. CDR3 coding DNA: TGTGCCAGCAGTTCCAGCGGGAGGGCCTTCTCCTACGAGCAGTACTTC. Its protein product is CASSSSGRAFSYEQYF.

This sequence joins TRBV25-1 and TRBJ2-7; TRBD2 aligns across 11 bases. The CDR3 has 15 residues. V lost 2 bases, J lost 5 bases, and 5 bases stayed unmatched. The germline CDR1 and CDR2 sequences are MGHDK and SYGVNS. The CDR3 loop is CASSEGVAGGDEQYF. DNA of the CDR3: TGTGCCAGCAGTGAAGGGGTAGCGGGAGGGGACGAGCAGTACTTC.

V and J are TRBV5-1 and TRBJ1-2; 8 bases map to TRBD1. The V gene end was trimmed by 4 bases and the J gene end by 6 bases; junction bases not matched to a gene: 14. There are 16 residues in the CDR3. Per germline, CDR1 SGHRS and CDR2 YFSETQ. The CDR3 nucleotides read TGCGCCAGCAGCCCCGAACCCAGGACAGGGCGCCATGGCTACACCTTC. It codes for CASSPEPRTGRHGYTF.

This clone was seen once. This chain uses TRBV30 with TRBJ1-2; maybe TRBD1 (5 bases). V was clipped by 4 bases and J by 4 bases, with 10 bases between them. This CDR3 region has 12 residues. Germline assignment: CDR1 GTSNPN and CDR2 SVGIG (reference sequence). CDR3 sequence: CAWTWGGYGYTF. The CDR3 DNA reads TGTGCCTGGACCTGGGGCGGCTATGGCTACACCTTC.

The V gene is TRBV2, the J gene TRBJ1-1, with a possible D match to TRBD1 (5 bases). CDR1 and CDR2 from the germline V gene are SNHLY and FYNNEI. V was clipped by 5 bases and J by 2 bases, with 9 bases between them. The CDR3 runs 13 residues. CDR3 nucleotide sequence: TGTGCCAGCAGTCGCGACAGAAACACTGAAGCTTTCTTT. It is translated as CASSRDRNTEAFF. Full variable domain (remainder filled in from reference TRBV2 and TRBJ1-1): EPEVTQTPSHQVTQMGQEVILRCVPISNHLYFYWYRQILGQKVEFLVSFYNNEISEKSEIFDDQFSVERPDGSNFTLKIRSTKLEDSAMYFCASSRDRNTEAFFGQGTRLTVV.

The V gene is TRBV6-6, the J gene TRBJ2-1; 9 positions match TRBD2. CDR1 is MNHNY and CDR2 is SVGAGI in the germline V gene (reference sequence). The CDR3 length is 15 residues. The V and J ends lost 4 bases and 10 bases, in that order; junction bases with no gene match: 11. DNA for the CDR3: TGTGCCAGCAGTTTAGCGGGGGAACAATCATACGAGCAGTTCTTC. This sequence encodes CASSLAGEQSYEQFF.

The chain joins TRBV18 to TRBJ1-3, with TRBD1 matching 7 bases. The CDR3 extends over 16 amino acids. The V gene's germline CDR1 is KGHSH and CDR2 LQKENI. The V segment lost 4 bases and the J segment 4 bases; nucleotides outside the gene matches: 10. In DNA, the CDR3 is TGTGCCAGCTCACTTTTTGCAGGGACAGAAGGAAACACCATATATTTT. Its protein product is CASSLFAGTEGNTIYF. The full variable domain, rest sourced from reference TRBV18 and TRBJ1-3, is NAGVMQNPRHLVRRRGQEARLRCSPMKGHSHVYWYRQLPEEGLKFMVYLQKENIIDESGMPKERFSAEFPKEGPSILRIQQVVRGDSAAYFCASSLFAGTEGNTIYFGEGSWLTVV.

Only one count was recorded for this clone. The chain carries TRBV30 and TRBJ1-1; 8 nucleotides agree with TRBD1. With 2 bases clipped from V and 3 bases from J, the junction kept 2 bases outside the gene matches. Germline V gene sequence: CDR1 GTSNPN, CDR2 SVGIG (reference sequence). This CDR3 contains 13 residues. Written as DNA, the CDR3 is TGTGCCTGGAGTACAGGGGGTTACACTGAAGCTTTCTTT. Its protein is CAWSTGGYTEAFF.

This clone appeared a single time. The CDR3 coding sequence is TGTGCCAGCAGTTCCACTAGCGGCAAAACCTACGAGCAGTACTTC. Translating gives CASSSTSGKTYEQYF. The chain employs TRBV27 and TRBJ2-7; 8 bases are a match to TRBD2. The CDR3 totals 15 residues. Trimming at V came to 4 bases and at J to 2 bases, leaving 7 bases not matched to a gene. CDR1 is MNHEY and CDR2 is SMNVEV in the germline V gene (reference sequence).

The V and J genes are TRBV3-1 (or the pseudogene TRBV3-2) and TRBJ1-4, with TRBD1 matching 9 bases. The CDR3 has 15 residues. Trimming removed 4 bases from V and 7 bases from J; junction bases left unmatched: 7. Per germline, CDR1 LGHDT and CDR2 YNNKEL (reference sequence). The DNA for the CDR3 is TGTGCCAGCAGCCCCCGGGACAGGGCCCCTGAAAAACTGTTTTTT. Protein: CASSPRDRAPEKLFF.

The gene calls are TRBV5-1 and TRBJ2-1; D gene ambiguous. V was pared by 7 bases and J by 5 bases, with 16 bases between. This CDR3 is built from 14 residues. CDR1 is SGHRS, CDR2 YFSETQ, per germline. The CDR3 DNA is TGCGCCAGCGGTCTTTCTCTGAGCGACAATGAGCAGTTCTTC. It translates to CASGLSLSDNEQFF.

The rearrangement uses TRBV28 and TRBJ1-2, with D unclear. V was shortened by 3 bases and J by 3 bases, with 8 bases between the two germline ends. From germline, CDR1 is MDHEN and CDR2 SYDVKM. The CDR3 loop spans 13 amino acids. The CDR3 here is CASSFLQDYGYTF. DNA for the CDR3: TGTGCCAGCAGTTTTCTCCAGGACTATGGCTACACCTTC.

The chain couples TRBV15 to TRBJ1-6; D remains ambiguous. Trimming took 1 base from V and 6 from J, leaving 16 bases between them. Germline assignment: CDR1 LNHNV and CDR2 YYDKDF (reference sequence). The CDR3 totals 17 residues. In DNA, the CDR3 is TGTGCCACCAGCAGAGTGCAGGTCCAGAACTCTAATTCACCCCTCCACTTT. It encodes CATSRVQVQNSNSPLHF.

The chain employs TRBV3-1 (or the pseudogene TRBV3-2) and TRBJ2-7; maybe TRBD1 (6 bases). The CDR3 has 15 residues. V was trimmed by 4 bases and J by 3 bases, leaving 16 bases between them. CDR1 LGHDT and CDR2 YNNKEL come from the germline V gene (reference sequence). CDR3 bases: TGTGCCAGCAGCCCAATCGAGACAGGCGACTACGAGCAGTACTTC. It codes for CASSPIETGDYEQYF.

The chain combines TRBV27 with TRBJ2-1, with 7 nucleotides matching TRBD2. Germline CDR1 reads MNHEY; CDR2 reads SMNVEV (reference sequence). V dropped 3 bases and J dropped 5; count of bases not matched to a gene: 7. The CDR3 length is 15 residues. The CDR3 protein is CASSFRLAWDNEQFF. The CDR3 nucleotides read TGTGCCAGCAGTTTCAGACTAGCCTGGGACAATGAGCAGTTCTTC.

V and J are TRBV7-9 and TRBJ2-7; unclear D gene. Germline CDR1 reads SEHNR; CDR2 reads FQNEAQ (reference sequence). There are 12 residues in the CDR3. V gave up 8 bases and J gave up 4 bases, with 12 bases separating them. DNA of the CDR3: TGTGCCAGCTCCCTCGGAGATTACGAGCAGTACTTC. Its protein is CASSLGDYEQYF.

CDR3 protein: CSASSGNWDIQYF. Here the CDR3 DNA reads TGCAGTGCTAGTAGCGGGAATTGGGACATTCAGTACTTC. This rearrangement joins TRBV20-1 to TRBJ2-4; 8 bases fit TRBD2. J lost 8 bases, V lost 3 bases, and 6 bases had no gene match. The germline V gene has CDR1 DFQATT and CDR2 SNEGSKA (reference sequence). The CDR3 runs 13 residues.

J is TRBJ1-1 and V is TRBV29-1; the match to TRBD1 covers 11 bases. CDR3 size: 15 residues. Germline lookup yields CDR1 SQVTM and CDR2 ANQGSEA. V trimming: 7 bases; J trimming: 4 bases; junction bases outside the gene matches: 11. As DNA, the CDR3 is TGCAGCGCTTCCGGGACAGGGGGGTATACCACTGAAGCTTTCTTT. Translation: CSASGTGGYTTEAFF.

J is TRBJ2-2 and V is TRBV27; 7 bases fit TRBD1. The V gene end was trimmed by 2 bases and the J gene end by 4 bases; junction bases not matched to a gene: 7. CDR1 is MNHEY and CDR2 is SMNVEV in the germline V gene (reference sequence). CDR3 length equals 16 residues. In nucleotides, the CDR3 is TGTGCCAGCAGTTTAGCTGGGACAGCCCTCACCGGGGAGCTGTTTTTT. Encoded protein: CASSLAGTALTGELFF.

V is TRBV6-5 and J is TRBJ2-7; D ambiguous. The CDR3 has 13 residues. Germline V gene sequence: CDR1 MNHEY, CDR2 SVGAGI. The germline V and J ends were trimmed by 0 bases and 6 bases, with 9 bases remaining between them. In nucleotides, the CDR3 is TGTGCCAGCAGTTACTCGGGTAGCCGCGAGCAGTACTTC. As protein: CASSYSGSREQYF.

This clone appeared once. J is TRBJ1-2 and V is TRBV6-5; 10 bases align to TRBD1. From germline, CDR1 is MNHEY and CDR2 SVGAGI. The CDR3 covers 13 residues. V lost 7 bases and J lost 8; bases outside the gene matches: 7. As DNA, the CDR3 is TGTGCCAGCACCAGACAGGGGGCGCAAGGCTACACCTTC. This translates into CASTRQGAQGYTF.

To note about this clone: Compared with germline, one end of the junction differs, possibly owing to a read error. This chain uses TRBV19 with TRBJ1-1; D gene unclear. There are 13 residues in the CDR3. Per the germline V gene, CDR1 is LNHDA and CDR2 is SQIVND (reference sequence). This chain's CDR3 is CASSLDLRTGAFF. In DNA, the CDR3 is TGTGCCAGTAGTTTAGACCTTCGAACGGGAGCTTTCTTT.